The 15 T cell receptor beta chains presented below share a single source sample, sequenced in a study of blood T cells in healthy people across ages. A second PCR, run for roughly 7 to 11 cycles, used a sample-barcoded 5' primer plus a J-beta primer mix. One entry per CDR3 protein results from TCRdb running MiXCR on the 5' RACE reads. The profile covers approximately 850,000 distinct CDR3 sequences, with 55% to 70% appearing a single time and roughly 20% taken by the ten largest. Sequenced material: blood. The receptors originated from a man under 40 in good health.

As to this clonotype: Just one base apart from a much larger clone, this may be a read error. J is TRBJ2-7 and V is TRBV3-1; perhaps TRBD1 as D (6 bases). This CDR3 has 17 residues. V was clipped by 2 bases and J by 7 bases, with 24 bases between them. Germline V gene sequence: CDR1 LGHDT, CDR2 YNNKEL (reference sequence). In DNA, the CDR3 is TGTGCCAGCAGCCAAAACCTAGGGGGAGCGAGGCTCAATGAGCAGTACTTC. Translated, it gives CASSQNLGGARLNEQYF.

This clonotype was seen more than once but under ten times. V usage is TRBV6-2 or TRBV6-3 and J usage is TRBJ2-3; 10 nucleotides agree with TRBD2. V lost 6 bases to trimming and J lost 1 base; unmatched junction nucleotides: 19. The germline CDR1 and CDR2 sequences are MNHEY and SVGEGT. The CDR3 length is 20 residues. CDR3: CASRHSPGLASKGRTDTQYF. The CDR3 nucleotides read TGTGCCAGCAGACATAGTCCGGGACTAGCGTCCAAGGGGCGCACAGATACGCAGTATTTT.

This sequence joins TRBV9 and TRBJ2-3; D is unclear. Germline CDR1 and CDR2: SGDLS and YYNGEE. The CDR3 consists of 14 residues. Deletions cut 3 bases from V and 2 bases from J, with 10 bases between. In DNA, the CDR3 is TGTGCCAGCAGCGCACTAACAAACACAGATACGCAGTATTTT. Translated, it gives CASSALTNTDTQYF.

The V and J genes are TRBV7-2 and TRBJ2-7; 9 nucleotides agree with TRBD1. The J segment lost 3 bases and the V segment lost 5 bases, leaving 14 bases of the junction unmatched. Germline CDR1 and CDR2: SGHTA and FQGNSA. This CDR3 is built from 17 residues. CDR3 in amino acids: CASSQHSRTGDIYEQYF. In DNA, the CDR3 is TGTGCCAGCAGCCAACATTCACGGACAGGGGATATCTACGAGCAGTACTTC.

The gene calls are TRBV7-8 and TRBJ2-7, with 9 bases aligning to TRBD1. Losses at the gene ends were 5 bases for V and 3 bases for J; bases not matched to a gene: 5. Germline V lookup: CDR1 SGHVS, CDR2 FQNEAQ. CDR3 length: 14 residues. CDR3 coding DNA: TGTGCCAGCAGCCGCGGACAGGGGATCTACGAGCAGTACTTC. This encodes CASSRGQGIYEQYF.

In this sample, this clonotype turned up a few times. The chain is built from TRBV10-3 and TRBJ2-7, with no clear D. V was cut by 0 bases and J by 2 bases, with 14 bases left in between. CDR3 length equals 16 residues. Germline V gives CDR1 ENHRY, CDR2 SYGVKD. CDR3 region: CAISESESPAAYEQYF. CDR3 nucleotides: TGTGCCATCAGTGAGTCGGAATCCCCCGCGGCCTACGAGCAGTACTTC.

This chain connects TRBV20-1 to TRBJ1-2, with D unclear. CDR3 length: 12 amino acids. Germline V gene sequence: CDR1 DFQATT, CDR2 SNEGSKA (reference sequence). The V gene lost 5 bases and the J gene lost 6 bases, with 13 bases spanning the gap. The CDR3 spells CSAPTGGNGYTF. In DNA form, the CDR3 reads TGCAGTGCTCCGACGGGAGGAAATGGCTACACCTTC.

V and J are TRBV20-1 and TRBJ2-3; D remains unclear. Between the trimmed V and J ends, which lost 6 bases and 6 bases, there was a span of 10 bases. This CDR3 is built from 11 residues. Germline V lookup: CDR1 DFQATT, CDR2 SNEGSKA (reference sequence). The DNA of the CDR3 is TGCAGTGCACCGCTTCGGGATACGCAGTATTTT. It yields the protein CSAPLRDTQYF.

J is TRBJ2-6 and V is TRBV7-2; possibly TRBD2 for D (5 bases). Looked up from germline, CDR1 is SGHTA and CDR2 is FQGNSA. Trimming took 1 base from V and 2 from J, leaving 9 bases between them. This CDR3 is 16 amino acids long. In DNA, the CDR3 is TGTGCCAGCAGCTTAGATAGCGTGGCTGGGGCCAACGTCCTGACTTTC. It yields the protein CASSLDSVAGANVLTF.

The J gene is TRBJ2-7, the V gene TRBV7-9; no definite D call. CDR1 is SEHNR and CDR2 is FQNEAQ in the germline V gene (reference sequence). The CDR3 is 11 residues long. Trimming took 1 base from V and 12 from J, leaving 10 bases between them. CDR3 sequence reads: CASSLGSVWYF. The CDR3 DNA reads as TGTGCCAGCAGCTTAGGGTCGGTTTGGTACTTC.

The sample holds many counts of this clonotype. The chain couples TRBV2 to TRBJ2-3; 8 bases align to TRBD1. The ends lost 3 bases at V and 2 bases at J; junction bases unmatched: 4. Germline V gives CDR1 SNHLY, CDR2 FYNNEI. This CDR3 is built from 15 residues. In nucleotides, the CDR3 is TGTGCCAGCAGTGAGCAGGACAGGGACACAGATACGCAGTATTTT. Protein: CASSEQDRDTDTQYF.

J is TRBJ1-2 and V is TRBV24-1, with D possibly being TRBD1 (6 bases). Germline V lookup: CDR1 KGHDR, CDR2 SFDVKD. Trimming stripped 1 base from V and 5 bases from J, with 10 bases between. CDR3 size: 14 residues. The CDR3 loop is CATSDFGTNYGYTF. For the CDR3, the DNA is TGTGCCACCAGTGATTTCGGGACAAATTATGGCTACACCTTC.

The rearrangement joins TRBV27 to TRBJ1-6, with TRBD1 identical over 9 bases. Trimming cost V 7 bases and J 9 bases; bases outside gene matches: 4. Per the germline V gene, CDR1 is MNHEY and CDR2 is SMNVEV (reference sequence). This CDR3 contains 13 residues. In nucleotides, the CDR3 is TGTGCCAGCAAAACAGGGGGCATTTCACCCCTCCACTTT. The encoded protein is CASKTGGISPLHF.

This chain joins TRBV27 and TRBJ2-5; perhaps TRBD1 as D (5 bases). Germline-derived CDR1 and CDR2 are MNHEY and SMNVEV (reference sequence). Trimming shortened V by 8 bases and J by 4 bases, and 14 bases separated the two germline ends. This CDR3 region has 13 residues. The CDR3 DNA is TGTGCCAGCGGAAGACAGCTCGGAGAGACCCAGTACTTC. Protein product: CASGRQLGETQYF.

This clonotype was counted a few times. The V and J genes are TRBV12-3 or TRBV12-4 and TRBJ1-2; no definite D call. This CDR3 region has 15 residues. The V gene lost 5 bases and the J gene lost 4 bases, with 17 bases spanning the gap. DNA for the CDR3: TGTGCCAGCAGTATTGATTCCCACGCGGCCTATGGCTACACCTTC. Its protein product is CASSIDSHAAYGYTF.